This is a list of T cell receptor beta chains from one sample in a study of T cell responses to AZD1222 COVID-19 vaccine. Produced via immunoSEQ multiplex PCR; TCRdb's table is partial and in-frame only. Here the sample spans about 130,000 clones, 93% being singletons. This material consisted of peripheral blood, taken on day 0 of AZD1222 vaccination. These receptors originate from an adult in good health. Each CDR3 is given with its conserved first and last residue. Not every row has a clone size; where given, it reads once, few, many or a size class.

v_gene,abundance,j_gene,CDR3aa
TRBV5-1,.,TRBJ1-3,CASSPVPLGNTIYF
TRBV10-3,.,TRBJ1-1,CAISESGGAGRQAFF
TRBV9,.,TRBJ1-6,CASSFRGPPNSPLHF
TRBV5-4,once,TRBJ1-2,CASSLAQNLYGYTF
TRBV19,.,TRBJ1-3,CASLESSGNTIYF
TRBV6-4,.,TRBJ1-2,CASSDGVQGAKGYTF
TRBV28,once,TRBJ1-5,CASSFKGGGQPQHF
TRBV6-5,.,TRBJ1-3,CASSLTGLGNTIYF
TRBV5-4,.,TRBJ1-2,CASSFRQGGAYGYTF
TRBV19,.,TRBJ1-3,CASTTGQGRVNTIYF
TRBV5-1,.,TRBJ2-3,CASSLRGAADTQYF
TRBV6-5,.,TRBJ1-1,CASSPETGATEAFF
TRBV6-1,.,TRBJ2-5,CASSDTDREMFQETQYF
TRBV7-3,.,TRBJ2-2,CASSPGVLGPGELFF
TRBV28,.,TRBJ2-2,CASSLKGAGTGELFF
TRBV27,.,TRBJ2-6,CASRAPAGANVLTF
TRBV7-2,few,TRBJ2-1,CASTPERTNEQFF
TRBV3-1/TRBV3-2,.,TRBJ1-3,CASSQDLGYSPKIPNTIYF
TRBV5-4,.,TRBJ1-3,CASSLRRTATASGNTIYF
TRBV27,.,TRBJ2-2,CASSKRTSVNTGELFF
TRBV5-1,.,TRBJ2-3,CASSFGGRLTDTQYF
TRBV28,.,TRBJ2-7,CASPDEGYEQYF
TRBV5-1,.,TRBJ2-1,CASSLKFNEQFF
TRBV6-6,.,TRBJ2-1,CASKGSHPGNEQFF
TRBV5-1,once,TRBJ2-5,CASCGGTYQETQYF
TRBV19,.,TRBJ2-7,CASRTTSGAYEQYF
TRBV23-1,.,TRBJ2-4,CASSQLTGQSKNIQYF
TRBV7-2,once,TRBJ1-4,CASSLLGNEKLFF
TRBV7-2,.,TRBJ2-6,CASSLSKGGYSGANVLTF
TRBV5-1,once,TRBJ2-7,CASSLSPGSYEQYF
TRBV6-5,.,TRBJ1-1,CASRNRENTEAFF
TRBV19,.,TRBJ1-5,CASSKVGGNQPQHF
TRBV18,.,TRBJ1-5,CASSKTGGSNQPQHF
TRBV5-1,.,TRBJ2-3,CASSLARASGTDTQYF
TRBV3-1/TRBV3-2,.,TRBJ1-6,CASSLQGGSPLHF
TRBV5-1,.,TRBJ1-3,CASSLEWGRGNTIYF
TRBV5-1,.,TRBJ1-6,CASSLVLTAGGSPLHF
TRBV18,.,TRBJ1-2,CASSPDRTIYGYTF
TRBV6-4,.,TRBJ1-2,CASREQNSGGYTF
TRBV4-1,.,TRBJ2-7,CASSQSIVTYEQYF
TRBV28,.,TRBJ1-1,CASSPPHGLGGTEAFF
TRBV28,once,TRBJ2-5,CASSPRDRGMETQYF
TRBV2,.,TRBJ1-2,CASRGFQKYGYTF
TRBV10-1,.,TRBJ1-1,CASSVQGNTEAFF
TRBV19,.,TRBJ1-2,CASSQTTGSYYGYTF
TRBV6-4,.,TRBJ2-1,CASSVGTAYEQFF
TRBV11-2,.,TRBJ1-1,CASRGTGMNTEAFF
TRBV9,.,TRBJ1-4,CASSARGGQEEKLFF
TRBV7-2,.,TRBJ2-7,CASSLRGVVYEQYF
TRBV21-1,.,TRBJ1-2,CASSKEIQSTDGYTF
TRBV3-1/TRBV3-2,.,TRBJ2-2,CASSQGRVGTGELFF
TRBV18,.,TRBJ2-1,CASSPGLAGKGYSYNEQFF
TRBV5-8,.,TRBJ2-2,CASSSRSGRELFF
TRBV28,few,TRBJ2-1,CASIWGSSYNEQFF
TRBV9,.,TRBJ1-5,CASSASTASNQPQHF
TRBV18,.,TRBJ1-1,CASSPLPGQGKNTEAFF
TRBV7-2,.,TRBJ1-1,CASSLAPVGGAFF
TRBV20-1,.,TRBJ1-2,CSERQGMGYTF